This entry features one TCR beta chain sequence. The repertoire was sequenced with immunoSEQ multiplex PCR; TCRdb's copy has only in-frame clones and lacks some. In the table there are 80,000 to 100,000 clones, roughly 77% of which are singletons. The sample originates from a study of a mutant IDH1 vaccine in newly diagnosed glioma. About the study: The treated group averaged approximately 42 years old and was around 62% male, about 40% female.

The time point is: baseline, week 1 (first vaccination visit). The treatment is: pre-vaccination baseline after standard-of-care therapy. V was shortened by 9 bases and J by 0 bases, with 15 bases between the two germline ends. The CDR3 is 15 amino acids. Germline CDR1 and CDR2: LNHDA and SQIVND (reference sequence). This chain connects TRBV19 to TRBJ2-1; D not certain. This TCR derives from a man aged 40-50 years with glioma. Sequences were derived from PBMCs, sampled from a glioma patient treated with radiotherapy, temozolomide or both. The CDR3 protein is CASTVGSSSYNEQFF. The CDR3 DNA is TGTGCCAGCACCGTGGGGTCGAGCTCCTACAATGAGCAGTTCTTC. The whole variable domain, remainder taken from reference TRBV19 and TRBJ2-1, is DGGITQSPKYLFRKEGQNVTLSCEQNLNHDAMYWYRQDPGQGLRLIYYSQIVNDFQKGDIAEGYSVSREKKESFPLTVTSAQKNPTAFYLCASTVGSSSYNEQFFGPGTRLTVL.